A single count supports the clone carrying this TCR beta chain. The CDR3 is 13 amino acids. CDR1 is KGHSH and CDR2 is LQKENI in the germline V gene. With V trimmed by 2 bases and J by 8 bases, 5 bases remained unmatched. The record originates from a study of blood T cell repertoires in COVID-19. Study summary: The origin of the acute and convalescent COVID-19 samples was the United States, Italy and Spain. Nucleic acid was either cDNA or gDNA, and it came from T cells, B-cell-depleted T cells, or PBMCs.

In the original analysis: Cell counts per sample came from amplifying reference gene primers. The data were produced by immunoSEQ multiplex PCR, yet TCRdb's version contains in-frame clones alone and is incomplete. The D gene and trimming were derived from the DNA, and the V and J assignments and clone size from that table. The table records a few hundred thousand clones, approximately 85% of them present only once. The rearrangement joins TRBV18 to TRBJ1-2; the match to TRBD1 covers 7 bases. Sequencing used peripheral blood. This clonotype was sampled from a human donor in a cohort sampled during active COVID-19. CDR3: CASSPSQGLGYTF. In nucleotides, the CDR3 is TGTGCCAGCTCACCATCACAGGGGTTGGGCTACACCTTC.